The present T cell receptor beta chain was sequenced within a study of blood T cell repertoires in COVID-19 (dated by TCRdb to 2019 to 2021). Looking at the study overall: Samples from collaborators originated in the United States, Italy and Spain and spanned both the acute and convalescent phases of COVID-19. The sample metadata nearly always contained a de-identified subject ID, COVID-19 status, age in years and sex. Samples came from the ongoing ImmuneRACE study (first 160 participants) plus 1,254 subjects from 6 global collaborators. Where available, HLA class I and class II types were obtained from metadata supplied by the sample provider rather than from assay-based typing. The repertoires were released in a freely available public database meant as a resource for research on the immune response to SARS-CoV-2. The material from the prospective study consisted of cDNA or gDNA derived from T cells, B-cell-depleted T cells, or PBMCs. The dataset comprised deeply sampled blood TCRbeta repertoires from subjects exposed to, actively infected with, or recovered from COVID-19.

On the study overall, not on this receptor specifically: Clinical and demographic metadata were provided uncurated, with the amount varying by source and participant.

V is clipped by 7 bases and J by 4 bases, and the sequence between their germline boundaries is 13 bases long. Via the germline V gene, CDR1 is MNHEY and CDR2 SVGAGI. CDR3 length: 13 amino acids, cysteine to phenylalanine. Only CDR3 DNA is held: 39 bases, read in frame from base 1. To note about this clone: The specificity of this receptor is unknown. Base qualities are not provided; no much larger clone lies one nucleotide away.

TCRbeta CDR3 regions were amplified from genomic DNA by means of the immunoSEQ Assay, a bias-controlled multiplex PCR. In the authors' own workflow: The number of nucleated cells in each sample was estimated from the amplification of reference gene primers within the assay. To quantify the absolute abundance of each unique TCRbeta CDR3 rearrangement, sequence reads were collapsed and filtered. For each sample, productive Simpson clonality was calculated as the square root of Simpson's diversity index over productive rearrangements. Drawn from immuneACCESS, this table holds only the in-frame rearrangements with V and J called that TCRdb kept. Clones are partly lost; checked studies trace under half to an unresolved V gene and leave the rest unexplained. V and J calls and clone size come straight from that table; D and trimming were deduced from the DNA. The sample table records some 65,000 clones; 85% of these occur just once. Just under 3% of the sample is in the top ten clones.

Each collaborating institution followed its own protocols to collect whole blood in K2EDTA tubes. For TCRbeta analysis, collaborator samples were shipped as frozen whole blood, as isolated PBMCs, or as DNA extracted from either sample type. Here the chain combines TRBV6-5 and TRBJ1-1; 5 matching bases give a weak D call of TRBD1. The sequencing sample was made of peripheral blood. This clonotype was sampled from a man older than 75 with acute or convalescent COVID-19. In nucleotides, the sequence is TGTGCCAGCACCATACCGGGGGGCACTGAAGCTTTCTTT. It translates to CASTIPGGTEAFF.